The 31 T cell receptor beta chains reported below all come from one sample, sequenced in a study of OX40 agonist ivuxolimab in advanced cancers. Repertoires were generated with immunoSEQ multiplex PCR, while TCRdb's copy carries only in-frame clones and drops some. The sample includes roughly 70,000 clones, 70% to 90% of them seen just once. Here the sequenced sample was CD4+ or CD8+ T cells sorted from blood, taken in a trial of the OX40 agonist ivuxolimab. Every receptor here comes from an adult with an advanced solid tumor such as melanoma, head and neck, liver or kidney cancer.

This chain links TRBV5-1 with TRBJ2-7; 7 nucleotides agree with TRBD1. With 0 bases clipped from V and 6 bases from J, the junction kept 12 bases outside the gene matches. Germline CDR1 reads SGHRS; CDR2 reads YFSETQ. The CDR3 is made up of 16 amino acids. In nucleotides, the CDR3 is TGCGCCAGCAGCTTGGACAGGGGCCCCCTTACAGGCGAGCAGTACTTC. It is translated as CASSLDRGPLTGEQYF.

The V and J genes are TRBV6-5 and TRBJ2-3, with 10 bases matching TRBD1. CDR3 size: 15 residues. V gave up 6 bases and J gave up 1 base; unmatched junction bases: 4. CDR1 is MNHEY, CDR2 SVGAGI, per germline. DNA of the CDR3: TGTGCCAGCAGGGGCGGGACAGGGGGCACAGATACGCAGTATTTT. Translation gives CASRGGTGGTDTQYF.

This chain uses TRBV30 with TRBJ1-1, with D unresolved. The ends were cut back, 5 bases at V and 4 bases at J, with 11 bases in the middle. The CDR3 is 12 amino acids. Germline CDR1 reads GTSNPN; CDR2 reads SVGIG (reference sequence). The CDR3 DNA reads as TGTGCCTGGGGTGGTAGAAGCACTGAAGCTTTCTTT. It translates to CAWGGRSTEAFF.

The J gene is TRBJ1-1, the V gene TRBV5-6, with TRBD1 as a possible D gene (5 bases). The CDR3 is 15 amino acids. Germline V gives CDR1 SGHDT, CDR2 YYEEEE. Between the trimmed V and J ends, which lost 6 bases and 0 bases, there was a span of 15 bases. In DNA, the CDR3 is TGTGCCAGCAAACTCTTCGACAGTATGAACACTGAAGCTTTCTTT. Its translation: CASKLFDSMNTEAFF.

Only one count was recorded for this clone. CDR3 DNA sequence: TGTGCCAGCAGCTCTGGGGCTGGGGGGGGGACAGATACGCAGTATTTT. As protein: CASSSGAGGGTDTQYF. The chain employs TRBV5-4 and TRBJ2-3; 7 bases agree with TRBD2. The CDR3 runs 16 residues. After removal of 3 bases from V and 3 bases from J, the junction contained 10 bases not matched to a gene. The germline V gene encodes CDR1 SGHNT and CDR2 YYREEE (reference sequence).

The sample holds a few counts of this clone. The V and J genes are TRBV2 and TRBJ1-5; TRBD1 matches 10 bases. Trimming removed 5 bases from V and 2 bases from J; junction bases left unmatched: 6. This CDR3 is 16 amino acids long. Germline CDR1 is SNHLY and CDR2 is FYNNEI. Here the CDR3 reads CASSFDGQGGNQPQHF. CDR3 nucleotide sequence: TGTGCCAGCAGTTTCGACGGACAGGGGGGCAATCAGCCCCAGCATTTT.

This clone was observed once. V and J are TRBV2 and TRBJ2-1, with 7 bases identical to TRBD1. V dropped 8 bases and J dropped 8; count of bases not matched to a gene: 12. This CDR3 has 14 amino acids. The germline gives CDR1 SNHLY, CDR2 FYNNEI. CDR3 in DNA: TGTGCCAGCCCCCCCGAAAGGGGGCGCGATGAGCAGTTCTTC. Amino acid sequence: CASPPERGRDEQFF. Together with reference TRBV2 and TRBJ2-1, the CDR3 gives the full variable domain: EPEVTQTPSHQVTQMGQEVILRCVPISNHLYFYWYRQILGQKVEFLVSFYNNEISEKSEIFDDQFSVERPDGSNFTLKIRSTKLEDSAMYFCASPPERGRDEQFFGPGTRLTVL.

In DNA form, the CDR3 reads TGTGCCAGCAGTTACTCTGGCGCAACTAATGAAAAACTGTTTTTT. Translated, it gives CASSYSGATNEKLFF. V gene TRBV6-5 combines with J gene TRBJ1-4; D call uncertain. Per the germline V gene, CDR1 is MNHEY and CDR2 is SVGAGI. This CDR3 is built from 15 residues. V was trimmed by 0 bases and J by 0 bases, leaving 5 bases between them.

V is TRBV18 and J is TRBJ1-1, with unresolved D. CDR1 is KGHSH, CDR2 LQKENI, per germline. Trimming cost V 2 bases and J 1 base, with 11 bases left between them. The CDR3 sequence is 15 residues long. CDR3 sequence reads: CASSPGGRKNTEAFF. CDR3 sequence (DNA): TGTGCCAGCTCACCAGGCGGACGCAAGAACACTGAAGCTTTCTTT. Combining the CDR3 with reference TRBV18 and TRBJ1-1 gives the whole variable domain NAGVMQNPRHLVRRRGQEARLRCSPMKGHSHVYWYRQLPEEGLKFMVYLQKENIIDESGMPKERFSAEFPKEGPSILRIQQVVRGDSAAYFCASSPGGRKNTEAFFGQGTRLTVV.

The chain employs TRBV19 and TRBJ2-5; 11 bases map to TRBD1. This CDR3 spans 14 amino acids. Germline V CDR1 and CDR2: LNHDA, SQIVND (reference sequence). After removal of 7 bases from V and 5 bases from J, the junction contained 6 bases not matched to a gene. The chain's CDR3 is CASMDRGRGETQYF. CDR3 DNA sequence: TGTGCCAGTATGGACAGGGGGCGCGGGGAGACCCAGTACTTC.

The chain carries TRBV7-9 and TRBJ2-1; D unresolved. The CDR3 extends over 12 amino acids. Germline V gives CDR1 SEHNR, CDR2 FQNEAQ (reference sequence). Trimming shortened V by 4 bases and J by 7 bases, and 8 bases separated the two germline ends. The CDR3 loop reads CASSSSRNEQFF. The CDR3 nucleotides read TGTGCCAGCAGCTCAAGCAGGAATGAGCAGTTCTTC.

The chain is built from TRBV7-2 and TRBJ1-5; no reliable D call. The germline V gene has CDR1 SGHTA and CDR2 FQGNSA. The CDR3 has 13 amino acids. V was trimmed by 2 bases and J by 7 bases, leaving 9 bases between them. As DNA, the CDR3 is TGTGCCAGCAGCTTACAAGATCGACAGCCCCAGCATTTT. Translating gives CASSLQDRQPQHF.

The chain combines TRBV28 with TRBJ1-6; 9 nucleotides match TRBD1. J was trimmed by 9 bases and V by 10 bases; bases with no gene match: 7. The CDR3 is 13 residues long. Germline CDR1 reads MDHEN; CDR2 reads SYDVKM. CDR3 loop: CAISDRGPSPLHF. The CDR3 DNA reads as TGTGCCATCTCGGACAGGGGACCTTCACCCCTCCACTTT.

Turning to this clone: Additional DNA sequences in this sample encode the identical CDR3. The chain has TRBV5-1 and TRBJ1-1; a possible D gene is TRBD1 (5 bases). V was pared by 2 bases and J by 3 bases, with 11 bases between. CDR3 length: 14 amino acids. Germline V lookup: CDR1 SGHRS, CDR2 YFSETQ. The CDR3 spells CASSLGHGDTEAFF. The CDR3 DNA reads TGCGCCAGCAGCTTAGGACATGGAGACACTGAAGCTTTCTTT.

V and J are TRBV4-1 and TRBJ2-5; TRBD1 agrees at 7 bases. J lost 0 bases, V lost 4 bases, and 11 bases had no gene match. The CDR3 sequence is 17 residues long. Per germline, CDR1 MGHRA and CDR2 YSYEKL. The CDR3 spells CASSLTRGTAYQETQYF. The CDR3 region has the DNA TGCGCCAGCAGCCTCACCCGAGGGACAGCATACCAAGAGACCCAGTACTTC.

The V call is TRBV9, the J call TRBJ1-6, with TRBD1 as a possible D gene (5 bases). The germline gives CDR1 SGDLS, CDR2 YYNGEE. The CDR3 covers 14 residues. V lost 3 bases, J lost 7 bases, and 11 bases lay in between. The CDR3 bases are TGTGCCAGCAGCGCCGACAGCGCAAATTCACCCCTCCACTTT. This translates into CASSADSANSPLHF.

This clone was detected once. The V call is TRBV5-1, the J call TRBJ2-1; D uncertain. There are 15 residues in the CDR3. CDR1 SGHRS and CDR2 YFSETQ come from the germline V gene. Trimming removed 6 bases at V and 7 bases at J, with 20 bases between. CDR3 sequence reads: CASTLSPVSGNEQFF. In DNA, the CDR3 is TGCGCCAGCACCCTCTCCCCGGTCTCTGGGAATGAGCAGTTCTTC.

This chain connects TRBV12-5 to TRBJ1-5; tentative D call: TRBD1 (5 bases). Deletions cut 5 bases from V and 6 bases from J, with 20 bases between. The CDR3 runs to 16 residues. The V gene's germline CDR1 is LGHNT and CDR2 FRNRAP. In nucleotides, the CDR3 is TGTGCTAGTGGTCCGGACCAGGGAAAAGCGGGTCAGCCCCAGCATTTT. Translating gives CASGPDQGKAGQPQHF. The variable domain in full, with the rest retrieved from reference TRBV12-5 and TRBJ1-5, is DARVTQTPRHKVTEMGQEVTMRCQPILGHNTVFWYRQTMMQGLELLAYFRNRAPLDDSGMPKDRFSAEMPDATLATLKIQPSEPRDSAVYFCASGPDQGKAGQPQHFGDGTRLSIL.

This clone was counted only a few times. The chain couples TRBV6-5 to TRBJ2-3, with TRBD1 matching 10 bases. The CDR3 is 12 residues long. Germline values: CDR1 MNHEY, CDR2 SVGAGI. The ends lost 5 bases at V and 13 bases at J; junction bases unmatched: 6. CDR3 region: CASSTDRGVKYF. CDR3 sequence (DNA): TGTGCCAGCAGTACGGACAGGGGGGTTAAGTATTTT.

The CDR3 here is CASSRPGSNEKLFF. The CDR3 coding sequence is TGTGCCAGCAGCCGGCCAGGTTCAAATGAAAAACTGTTTTTT. The chain is built from TRBV5-6 and TRBJ1-4; no reliable D call. Germline V lookup: CDR1 SGHDT, CDR2 YYEEEE. Trimming left V 4 bases short and J 5 bases short, with 12 bases between. The CDR3 loop spans 14 amino acids.

This clone was counted a single time. The chain employs TRBV20-1 and TRBJ1-1; D gene uncertain. This CDR3 has 10 amino acids. Between the trimmed V and J ends, which lost 3 bases and 7 bases, there was a span of 6 bases. CDR1 is DFQATT and CDR2 is SNEGSKA in the germline V gene (reference sequence). CDR3 DNA: TGCAGTGCTAGGGGAGTTGAAGCTTTCTTT. It encodes CSARGVEAFF.

The table lists this clone with a few counts. The chain employs TRBV7-8 and TRBJ1-1; possibly TRBD1 for D (5 bases). Germline V gene data show CDR1 as SGHVS and CDR2 as FQNEAQ. The CDR3 consists of 15 residues. V lost 5 bases and J 0 bases, leaving 13 bases between the germline ends. As DNA, the CDR3 is TGTGCCAGCAGCCCTAATGTGGACATGAACACTGAAGCTTTCTTT. Protein product: CASSPNVDMNTEAFF.

The rearrangement joins TRBV15 to TRBJ2-3; D is undetermined. The CDR3 has 12 residues. Germline CDR1 reads LNHNV; CDR2 reads YYDKDF (reference sequence). The V gene lost 3 bases and the J gene lost 7 bases, with 8 bases spanning the gap. The CDR3 region has the DNA TGTGCCACCAGCAGTAGCACGAATACGCAGTATTTT. Translating it yields CATSSSTNTQYF.

The chain has TRBV5-6 and TRBJ1-5, with a weak D call TRBD1 (6 bases). CDR1 is SGHDT, CDR2 YYEEEE, per germline. This CDR3 spans 15 amino acids. The V gene lost 3 bases and the J gene lost 6 bases, with 16 bases spanning the gap. CDR3 residues: CASSSGRGVTQPQHF. The CDR3 nucleotides read TGTGCCAGCAGCTCGGGGAGGGGGGTAACTCAGCCCCAGCATTTT.

The chain recombines TRBV11-2 with TRBJ1-1, with 7 nucleotides matching TRBD1. V shed 5 bases, J shed 1 base, and the junction held 4 bases outside the gene matches. Germline V CDR1 and CDR2: SGHAT, FQNNGV. This CDR3 is 14 amino acids long. In DNA form, the CDR3 reads TGTGCCAGCAGCCTCCAGGGGGGGAACACTGAAGCTTTCTTT. It translates to CASSLQGGNTEAFF.

This chain uses TRBV25-1 with TRBJ1-4, with a weak D call TRBD1 (6 bases). Trimming cost V 3 bases and J 8 bases, with 16 bases left between them. Looked up from germline, CDR1 is MGHDK and CDR2 is SYGVNS. This CDR3 is 15 amino acids long. In DNA form, the CDR3 reads TGTGCCAGCAGTGACAGGGGCGGTCCGATGGAAAAACTGTTTTTT. As protein: CASSDRGGPMEKLFF.

This chain uses TRBV5-1 with TRBJ1-6; 8 bases align to TRBD1. J gave up 10 bases and V 4 bases, and 10 bases lay outside the gene matches. The CDR3 consists of 15 residues. From germline, CDR1 is SGHRS and CDR2 YFSETQ. CDR3 sequence: CASSRDRGEQSPLHF. The CDR3 DNA is TGCGCCAGCAGCCGCGACAGGGGCGAGCAATCACCCCTCCACTTT.

The V and J genes are TRBV7-3 and TRBJ1-6; 9 bases map to TRBD1. CDR3 length: 16 amino acids. V lost 5 bases to trimming and J lost 10 bases; unmatched junction nucleotides: 12. In germline, CDR1 is SGHTA, CDR2 FQGTGA. In nucleotides, the CDR3 is TGTGCCAGCAGCCTCCGGGGACAGGGTAAAGAATCACCCCTCCACTTT. Its translation is CASSLRGQGKESPLHF.

V is TRBV21-1 and J is TRBJ1-1. TRBV21-1 represents a pseudogene. CDR3 length: 13 residues. The CDR3 spells CAICPTLKTEAFF. The CDR3 DNA reads as TGTGCCATTTGTCCCACTCTGAAAACTGAAGCTTTCTTT.

This chain uses TRBV5-4 with TRBJ1-1; D not certain. CDR3 length equals 13 residues. The germline gives CDR1 SGHNT, CDR2 YYREEE (reference sequence). The V and J ends lost 0 bases and 3 bases respectively, with 6 bases between them. The chain's CDR3 is CASSLGRDTEAFF. The CDR3 region has the DNA TGTGCCAGCAGCTTGGGCCGGGACACTGAAGCTTTCTTT.

This sequence joins TRBV7-9 and TRBJ1-1; 7 bases match TRBD1. Looked up from germline, CDR1 is SEHNR and CDR2 is FQNEAQ (reference sequence). The CDR3 spans 14 residues. After removal of 3 bases from V and 6 bases from J, the junction contained 7 bases not matched to a gene. The CDR3 loop reads CASSFFRQGPEAFF. CDR3 nucleotide sequence: TGTGCCAGCAGCTTCTTTAGACAGGGACCTGAAGCTTTCTTT.